This T cell receptor (beta chain) appears in the sequencing data of a study of T cell changes during pregnancy in multiple sclerosis. Clones were sequenced by immunoSEQ multiplex PCR, and TCRdb holds only the in-frame ones, with some missing. The sample has about 100,000 clones; about 94% are singletons. V gave up 7 bases and J gave up 3 bases; unmatched junction bases: 10. The CDR3 spans 15 residues. CDR1 MNHEY and CDR2 SMNVEV come from the germline V gene (reference sequence). The chain joins TRBV27 to TRBJ2-7; 9 bases agree with TRBD1. The receptor was derived from a female donor with multiple sclerosis, enrolled in a pregnancy study. This specimen consisted of peripheral blood, obtained before pregnancy. For the CDR3, the DNA is TGTGCCAGCACGAAAACCCACAGGGGGCTCTACGAGCAGTACTTC. Protein: CASTKTHRGLYEQYF.